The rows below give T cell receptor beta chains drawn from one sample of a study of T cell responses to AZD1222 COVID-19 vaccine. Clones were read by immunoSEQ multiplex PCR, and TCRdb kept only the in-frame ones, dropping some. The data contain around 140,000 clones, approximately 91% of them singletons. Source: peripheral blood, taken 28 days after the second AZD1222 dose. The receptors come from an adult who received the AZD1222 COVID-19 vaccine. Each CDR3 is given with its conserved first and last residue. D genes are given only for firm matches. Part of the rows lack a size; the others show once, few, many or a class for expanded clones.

CDR3nt: TGTGCCAGCAGCCTGACTAGCGGGGTTTACAATGAGCAGTTCTTC
CDR3aa: CASSLTSGVYNEQFF
abundance: .
v_gene: TRBV7-3
j_gene: TRBJ2-1
d_gene: TRBD2

CDR3nt: TGTGCCAGCAGTGATTTCCCTGGAAACGACAGGGTCGCCGGGACCGGGGAGCTGTTTTTT
CDR3aa: CASSDFPGNDRVAGTGELFF
abundance: .
v_gene: TRBV2
j_gene: TRBJ2-2
d_gene: TRBD1

CDR3nt: TGTGCCAGCTCACTCGTGCCCCTTAGCGGGGGCAGCTCCTACAATGAGCAGTTCTTC
CDR3aa: CASSLVPLSGGSSYNEQFF
abundance: .
v_gene: TRBV18
j_gene: TRBJ2-1
d_gene: TRBD2

CDR3nt: TGTGCCAGCAGTCGGGACATGAACACTGAAGCTTTCTTT
CDR3aa: CASSRDMNTEAFF
abundance: few
v_gene: TRBV6-5
j_gene: TRBJ1-1
d_gene: .

CDR3nt: TGTGCCAGCAGCGTAGAGGCGAGGACGAACACTGAAGCTTTCTTT
CDR3aa: CASSVEARTNTEAFF
abundance: .
v_gene: TRBV9
j_gene: TRBJ1-1
d_gene: .

CDR3nt: TGCAGCGCGCCCCAGCAGGGAGAGACCCAGTACTTC
CDR3aa: CSAPQQGETQYF
abundance: .
v_gene: TRBV29-1
j_gene: TRBJ2-5
d_gene: .

CDR3nt: TGTGCCAGCAGCTTATTTTTGAGGCAGGATGAAAAACTGTTTTTT
CDR3aa: CASSLFLRQDEKLFF
abundance: .
v_gene: TRBV7-9
j_gene: TRBJ1-4
d_gene: .

CDR3nt: TGTGCCAGCAGCCGAACCGGGGAGCTGTTTTTT
CDR3aa: CASSRTGELFF
abundance: .
v_gene: TRBV11-3
j_gene: TRBJ2-2
d_gene: .

CDR3nt: TGCGCCAGCAGCCGGAGCAGGGACAGGGACCACGAGCAGTACTTC
CDR3aa: CASSRSRDRDHEQYF
abundance: once
v_gene: TRBV5-1
j_gene: TRBJ2-7
d_gene: TRBD1

CDR3nt: TGTGCCAGCAGCTCGTCCGCGGGGGGAACCACCGGGGAGCTGTTTTTT
CDR3aa: CASSSSAGGTTGELFF
abundance: .
v_gene: TRBV7-3
j_gene: TRBJ2-2
d_gene: TRBD2

CDR3nt: TGTGCCAGCAGCTCTTCCTACAGGGGGCCCCAAGAGACCCAGTACTTC
CDR3aa: CASSSSYRGPQETQYF
abundance: .
v_gene: TRBV5-6
j_gene: TRBJ2-5
d_gene: TRBD1

CDR3nt: TGTGCCAGCACCGACGGAGGGGGGAAGAACACTGAAGCTTTCTTT
CDR3aa: CASTDGGGKNTEAFF
abundance: .
v_gene: TRBV6-5
j_gene: TRBJ1-1
d_gene: .

CDR3nt: TGTGCCAGTAGCAGACAGGGAAGCACCGGGGAGCTGTTTTTT
CDR3aa: CASSRQGSTGELFF
abundance: .
v_gene: TRBV19
j_gene: TRBJ2-2
d_gene: TRBD1

CDR3nt: TGTGCCAGCAGCCCGGGGGGGTTGAACACTGAAGCTTTCTTT
CDR3aa: CASSPGGLNTEAFF
abundance: .
v_gene: TRBV7-8
j_gene: TRBJ1-1
d_gene: .

CDR3nt: TGTGCCAGCAGCCCTCTGCGGGACCTAAGGAGCTTCTCTGGAAACACCATATATTTT
CDR3aa: CASSPLRDLRSFSGNTIYF
abundance: .
v_gene: TRBV3-1/TRBV3-2
j_gene: TRBJ1-3
d_gene: .

CDR3nt: TGTGCCAGCAGCTCCGGGACAGTCGGGGAGACCCAGTACTTC
CDR3aa: CASSSGTVGETQYF
abundance: once
v_gene: TRBV7-3
j_gene: TRBJ2-5
d_gene: TRBD1

CDR3nt: TGTGCCAGCAGTTTAAAATTGAGGGATACGCAGTATTTT
CDR3aa: CASSLKLRDTQYF
abundance: .
v_gene: TRBV12-3/TRBV12-4
j_gene: TRBJ2-3
d_gene: .

CDR3nt: TGTGCCAGCAGTTTATTGGGCCTAGCGGGAGGGCCGATGGGGGACGGGGAGCTGTTTTTT
CDR3aa: CASSLLGLAGGPMGDGELFF
abundance: .
v_gene: TRBV27
j_gene: TRBJ2-2
d_gene: TRBD2

CDR3nt: TGCAGTGCTAGTGGTGACAGGGCAGAACAGCCCCAGCATTTT
CDR3aa: CSASGDRAEQPQHF
abundance: few
v_gene: TRBV20-1
j_gene: TRBJ1-5
d_gene: TRBD1

CDR3nt: TGTGCCAGCAGCCAAGATCTAGCGGGACCCCTCCTCTCGCAGTATTTT
CDR3aa: CASSQDLAGPLLSQYF
abundance: .
v_gene: TRBV4-2
j_gene: TRBJ2-3
d_gene: TRBD2

CDR3nt: TGTGCCAGCAGTACCCGCGGGCAGGGGGTGGGTGGCTACACCTTC
CDR3aa: CASSTRGQGVGGYTF
abundance: .
v_gene: TRBV6-5
j_gene: TRBJ1-2
d_gene: TRBD1

CDR3nt: TGTGCCTGGGGGGGAGGGTCCAATGAGCAGTTCTTC
CDR3aa: CAWGGGSNEQFF
abundance: .
v_gene: TRBV30
j_gene: TRBJ2-1
d_gene: TRBD2

CDR3nt: TGTGCCAGCAGCTTAGCAGGGAGGGCCTACGAGCAGTACTTC
CDR3aa: CASSLAGRAYEQYF
abundance: .
v_gene: TRBV7-2
j_gene: TRBJ2-7
d_gene: TRBD2

CDR3nt: TGCGCCAGCAGCCCAGTGGAGCGGGAGAGAGGTGGCAATGAGCAGTTCTTC
CDR3aa: CASSPVERERGGNEQFF
abundance: few
v_gene: TRBV4-1
j_gene: TRBJ2-1
d_gene: TRBD2

CDR3nt: TGTGCCAGCAGCCATGGACTAGCGACCTACAATGAGCAGTTCTTC
CDR3aa: CASSHGLATYNEQFF
abundance: .
v_gene: TRBV3-1/TRBV3-2
j_gene: TRBJ2-1
d_gene: TRBD2

CDR3nt: TGTGCCAGCAACTCTGCCTCCGGGTCGGGCGAGCAGTACTTC
CDR3aa: CASNSASGSGEQYF
abundance: .
v_gene: TRBV3-1/TRBV3-2
j_gene: TRBJ2-7
d_gene: .

CDR3nt: TGTGCCAGTCGAAGACAGGGGGGACAGCCCCAGCATTTT
CDR3aa: CASRRQGGQPQHF
abundance: .
v_gene: TRBV19
j_gene: TRBJ1-5
d_gene: TRBD1

CDR3nt: TGTGCCAGCAGCTCGAATTGGCTCGGACCCAAGCAAGAGACCCAGTACTTC
CDR3aa: CASSSNWLGPKQETQYF
abundance: .
v_gene: TRBV5-8
j_gene: TRBJ2-5
d_gene: .

CDR3nt: TGTGCCAGCAGCTTAGCGTACAAACTTAGAGGGGACACTGAAGCTTTCTTT
CDR3aa: CASSLAYKLRGDTEAFF
abundance: .
v_gene: TRBV7-9
j_gene: TRBJ1-1
d_gene: .

CDR3nt: TGTGCCTGGAGTCGGGATGAGCAGTTCTTC
CDR3aa: CAWSRDEQFF
abundance: .
v_gene: TRBV30
j_gene: TRBJ2-1
d_gene: .

CDR3nt: TGTGCCAGCAGCCGGATAGCGGGAGGGCCCGGCAATGAGCAGTTCTTC
CDR3aa: CASSRIAGGPGNEQFF
abundance: .
v_gene: TRBV7-9
j_gene: TRBJ2-1
d_gene: TRBD2

CDR3nt: TGCGCCAGCAGTCCTGGTAGCGCGATCTCCTACAATGAGCAGTTCTTC
CDR3aa: CASSPGSAISYNEQFF
abundance: .
v_gene: TRBV23-1
j_gene: TRBJ2-1
d_gene: .

CDR3nt: TGTGCCAGCACCACTTCGCGCGGGAGAATTGAGTTCTTC
CDR3aa: CASTTSRGRIEFF
abundance: .
v_gene: TRBV12-3/TRBV12-4
j_gene: TRBJ2-1
d_gene: TRBD2

CDR3nt: TGTGCCAGCAGCTCGAAGGCAAGCTACAATGAGCAGTTCTTC
CDR3aa: CASSSKASYNEQFF
abundance: .
v_gene: TRBV7-9
j_gene: TRBJ2-1
d_gene: .

CDR3nt: TGTGCCACCAGCAGAGACAATCAGCCCCAGCATTTT
CDR3aa: CATSRDNQPQHF
abundance: .
v_gene: TRBV15
j_gene: TRBJ1-5
d_gene: .

CDR3nt: TGTGCCAGTACAGGGGAGTGGCAGCCCCAGCATTTT
CDR3aa: CASTGEWQPQHF
abundance: .
v_gene: TRBV19
j_gene: TRBJ1-5
d_gene: .

CDR3nt: TGTGCCAGCAGCGTGACAGGGGTGGCCTACGAGCAGTACTTC
CDR3aa: CASSVTGVAYEQYF
abundance: .
v_gene: TRBV9
j_gene: TRBJ2-7
d_gene: TRBD1

CDR3nt: TGTGCCAGCCGAACAGGGGTCTATAGGACGGGGTTGGACGAGCAGTACTTC
CDR3aa: CASRTGVYRTGLDEQYF
abundance: .
v_gene: TRBV13
j_gene: TRBJ2-7
d_gene: TRBD1

CDR3nt: TGTGCCTCAAGGGGATCGGGCAATCAGCCCCAGCATTTT
CDR3aa: CASRGSGNQPQHF
abundance: .
v_gene: TRBV7-8
j_gene: TRBJ1-5
d_gene: .

CDR3nt: TGTGCCAGCAGTGTGGCCTCGGCCAATGAGCAGTTCTTC
CDR3aa: CASSVASANEQFF
abundance: .
v_gene: TRBV27
j_gene: TRBJ2-1
d_gene: .

CDR3nt: TGTGCCAGCAGTGAAGCTCCAGGGGGAAACACCATATATTTT
CDR3aa: CASSEAPGGNTIYF
abundance: .
v_gene: TRBV6-1
j_gene: TRBJ1-3
d_gene: .

CDR3nt: TGTGCCAGCAGTTACGACACGAGCTCCTACGAGCAGTACTTC
CDR3aa: CASSYDTSSYEQYF
abundance: .
v_gene: TRBV6-5
j_gene: TRBJ2-7
d_gene: .

CDR3nt: TGTGCCACCAGCAGAGATTGGTTCGGGAATCAGCCCCAGCATTTT
CDR3aa: CATSRDWFGNQPQHF
abundance: .
v_gene: TRBV15
j_gene: TRBJ1-5
d_gene: .

CDR3nt: TGTGCCAGCAGCAGGACAGGGGGTAATTCACCCCTCCACTTT
CDR3aa: CASSRTGGNSPLHF
abundance: .
v_gene: TRBV2
j_gene: TRBJ1-6
d_gene: TRBD1

CDR3nt: TGTGCCAGCAGTTTAAGGGAGGTTGGCACAGATACGCAGTATTTT
CDR3aa: CASSLREVGTDTQYF
abundance: .
v_gene: TRBV28
j_gene: TRBJ2-3
d_gene: .

CDR3nt: TGTGCCAGCAGAGGGACAGGGTATAGTTCACCCCTCCACTTT
CDR3aa: CASRGTGYSSPLHF
abundance: .
v_gene: TRBV2
j_gene: TRBJ1-6
d_gene: TRBD1

CDR3nt: TGTGCCATGACAGGCGCGAACACCGGGGAGCTGTTTTTT
CDR3aa: CAMTGANTGELFF
abundance: .
v_gene: TRBV10-3
j_gene: TRBJ2-2
d_gene: .

CDR3nt: TGTGCCAGCATCCCTAAGCCGGGACTCACCTACAATGAGCAGTTCTTC
CDR3aa: CASIPKPGLTYNEQFF
abundance: once
v_gene: TRBV5-5
j_gene: TRBJ2-1
d_gene: .

CDR3nt: TGTGCCAGCAGCGGCGGACAGGGCGCTGGAAACACCATATATTTT
CDR3aa: CASSGGQGAGNTIYF
abundance: .
v_gene: TRBV9
j_gene: TRBJ1-3
d_gene: TRBD1

CDR3nt: TGTGCTAGTGGTTTGCCACCACCGAGGGTAGGCTATGGCTACACCTTC
CDR3aa: CASGLPPPRVGYGYTF
abundance: .
v_gene: TRBV12-5
j_gene: TRBJ1-2
d_gene: .

CDR3nt: TGCGCCAGCAGCTTGGCGGTATGGGAACCCCTAGACTACGAGCAGTACTTC
CDR3aa: CASSLAVWEPLDYEQYF
abundance: once
v_gene: TRBV5-1
j_gene: TRBJ2-7
d_gene: .

CDR3nt: TGTGCCAGCAGCGCTCAACCGGGACTAGCGGGAGTCGAGCAGTACTTC
CDR3aa: CASSAQPGLAGVEQYF
abundance: .
v_gene: TRBV7-3
j_gene: TRBJ2-7
d_gene: TRBD2

CDR3nt: TGCGCCAGCAAACCGGGACTAGCGGGAATCTACGAGCAGTACTTC
CDR3aa: CASKPGLAGIYEQYF
abundance: .
v_gene: TRBV5-1
j_gene: TRBJ2-7
d_gene: TRBD2

CDR3nt: TGTGCCAGCAGGGCGGGACAGGGGGATATTAATGAGCAGTTCTTC
CDR3aa: CASRAGQGDINEQFF
abundance: once
v_gene: TRBV2
j_gene: TRBJ2-1
d_gene: TRBD1

CDR3nt: TGTGCCAGCAGCTTGACCGGGACAATCAATGAGCAGTTCTTC
CDR3aa: CASSLTGTINEQFF
abundance: .
v_gene: TRBV13
j_gene: TRBJ2-1
d_gene: .

CDR3nt: TGTGCCTGGAGCATGGGGCTCCTAACCGGGGAGCTGTTTTTT
CDR3aa: CAWSMGLLTGELFF
abundance: once
v_gene: TRBV30
j_gene: TRBJ2-2
d_gene: .